This T cell receptor (beta chain) derives from a study of blood T cell repertoires in COVID-19. The repertoire was sequenced with immunoSEQ multiplex PCR; TCRdb's copy has only in-frame clones and lacks some. The sample records 300,000 or so clones, about 90% being singletons. The V end was cut by 6 bases, the J end by 0 bases, with 9 bases between. Germline V lookup: CDR1 LNHDA, CDR2 SQIVND (reference sequence). This CDR3 has 15 residues. Sequencing used PBMCs or T cells enriched from blood (not recorded which). This sequence was found in a woman aged 25 to 45 who had recovered from COVID-19. The chain employs TRBV19 and TRBJ1-6; D gene unclear. As DNA, the CDR3 is TGTGCCAGTAGCTTTGGGAGCTCCTATAATTCACCCCTCCACTTT. Its translation: CASSFGSSYNSPLHF.